These T cell receptor beta chains were read from a single sample in a study of cytomegalovirus exposure and HLA in healthy donors. Sequenced by immunoSEQ multiplex PCR; TCRdb stores in-frame clones only, minus some. The sample yields approximately 100,000 clones, 80% seen once. The sequenced material came from PBMCs. These receptors came from a man aged 18-30 years in good health and CMV-seronegative. CDR3s include the opening cysteine and the closing phenylalanine or tryptophan. Size values are once, few and many counts, or a class for expanded clones, and some rows have none.

>TRBV30|NA|TRBJ1-6
CAWSPLLDSPLHF
>TRBV19|NA|TRBJ1-3
CATRDRAKGNTIYF
>TRBV5-4|once|NA
CASSISSGRFYEQYF
>TRBV6-1|NA|TRBJ2-1
CASTPSQGANEQFF
>TRBV5-1|NA|TRBJ2-1
CASSTWGWASGGAGTYNEQFF
>TRBV6-1|NA|TRBJ2-5
CASTLIRGETQYF
>TRBV4-1|NA|TRBJ1-2
CASSQAWGEENYGYTF
>TRBV18|NA|TRBJ1-4
CASSPPRLTNEKLFF
>TRBV10-3|NA|TRBJ1-1
CAIRQGTGANTEAFF
>TRBV30|NA|TRBJ2-1
CAWSVTPTRLGQFF
>TRBV6-5|few|TRBJ2-7
CASSYRASRDEQYF
>TRBV7-9|NA|TRBJ2-4
CASSLTRSGMAAKNIQYF
>TRBV2|NA|TRBJ2-5
CASSTSGGNQETQYF
>TRBV7-3|once|TRBJ1-2
CASSPPQGQYGYTF
>TRBV25-1|NA|TRBJ1-1
CASQDRGGTEAFF
>TRBV5-1|NA|TRBJ1-2
CASALGQGSSNYGYTF
>TRBV10-2|NA|TRBJ1-2
CASSDPGQAKDTF
>TRBV5-1|few|TRBJ2-3
CASSLGQGETDTQYF
>TRBV19|NA|TRBJ2-1
CASSTGTSLEQFF
>TRBV4-2|NA|TRBJ2-7
CASSQSSTATYEQYF
>TRBV13|few|TRBJ2-2
CASSFPRESRELFF
>TRBV18|once|TRBJ2-4
CASSAPSGPKGIQYF
>TRBV4-1|few|TRBJ1-6
CASSQDRTGASPLHF
>TRBV5-1|NA|TRBJ2-7
CASSLSGLQNYEQYF
>TRBV11-1|NA|TRBJ1-1
CASSNQGDTEAFF
>TRBV5-1|NA|TRBJ1-1
CASSLQGYGTEAFF
>TRBV28|NA|TRBJ1-5
CASRRGNNQPQHF
>TRBV5-1|NA|TRBJ1-1
CASSQQVNTEAFF
>TRBV2|NA|TRBJ1-2
CASSSTGASGYTF
>TRBV7-2|NA|TRBJ1-5
CASSFRQGAGQPQHF
>TRBV2|few|TRBJ1-2
CASSGQGSVYGYTF
>TRBV18|NA|TRBJ1-2
CASSPTVPNYGYTF
>TRBV19|NA|TRBJ1-1
CASSIVQGTGNTEAFF
>TRBV18|NA|TRBJ2-7
CASSPQGKEYEQYF